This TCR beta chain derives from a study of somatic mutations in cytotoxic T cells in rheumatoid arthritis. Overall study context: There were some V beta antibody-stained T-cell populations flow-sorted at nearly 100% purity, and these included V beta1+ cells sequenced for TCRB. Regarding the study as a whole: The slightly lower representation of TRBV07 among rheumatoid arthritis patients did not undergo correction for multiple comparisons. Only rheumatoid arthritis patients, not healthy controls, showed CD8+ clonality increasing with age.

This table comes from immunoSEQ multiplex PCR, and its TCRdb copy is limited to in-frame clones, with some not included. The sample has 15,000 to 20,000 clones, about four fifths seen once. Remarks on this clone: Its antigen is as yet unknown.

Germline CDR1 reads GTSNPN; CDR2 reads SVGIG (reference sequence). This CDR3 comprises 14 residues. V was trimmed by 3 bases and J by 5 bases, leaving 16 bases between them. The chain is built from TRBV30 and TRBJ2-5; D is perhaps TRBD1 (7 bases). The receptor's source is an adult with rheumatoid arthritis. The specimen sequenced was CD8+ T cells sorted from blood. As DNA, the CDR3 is TGTGCCTGGAGGGGGACTCCAGGGGGGGAGACCCAGTACTTC. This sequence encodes CAWRGTPGGETQYF.